One and the same sample provided the 21 T cell receptor beta chains below, sequenced in a study of PD-1 blockade in classical Hodgkin lymphoma. Only in-frame clones appear in the TCRdb table, and some are missing; sequencing was by immunoSEQ multiplex PCR. The sample includes 75,000 to 100,000 clones, more than 80% of them seen just once. All patients experienced relapse after autologous stem cell transplantation, and brentuximab vedotin exposure was variable. The sample here was peripheral blood mononuclear cells (PBMCs), taken before the second cycle of nivolumab. The origin of the receptors is a human donor with classical Hodgkin lymphoma.

This chain links TRBV5-1 with TRBJ2-1, with 14 bases identical to TRBD2. Germline V gene data show CDR1 as SGHRS and CDR2 as YFSETQ. Trimming took 5 bases from V and 9 from J; bases not matched to a gene: 10. The CDR3 is made up of 16 amino acids. CDR3 in DNA: TGCGCCAGCAGTCGCATTACCGGACTAGCGGGAGGTGAGCAGTTCTTC. Amino acid sequence: CASSRITGLAGGEQFF.

The chain couples TRBV28 to TRBJ2-7; 7 bases are a match to TRBD2. The V gene end was trimmed by 8 bases and the J gene end by 2 bases; junction bases not matched to a gene: 9. Germline-derived CDR1 and CDR2 are MDHEN and SYDVKM. CDR3 length equals 14 residues. The CDR3 sequence is CASVREGRAYEQYF. CDR3 DNA: TGTGCCAGCGTTAGGGAGGGCAGGGCCTACGAGCAGTACTTC.

Worth noting for this clone: A junction end diverges from the germline sequence, so it may reflect a read error. Other nucleotide sequences in the sample specify the same CDR3. The gene calls are TRBV7-9 and TRBJ1-2, with TRBD1 matching 9 bases. The germline gives CDR1 SEHNR, CDR2 FQNEAQ (reference sequence). This CDR3 spans 16 amino acids. The CDR3 sequence is CASSSSSRDRAPGYTF. CDR3 coding DNA: TGTGCTAGCAGCTCCTCCTCCCGGGACAGGGCGCCGGGCTACACCTTC.

V and J are TRBV19 and TRBJ2-2, with D maybe TRBD1 (5 bases). CDR1 is LNHDA and CDR2 is SQIVND in the germline V gene (reference sequence). Trimming removed 7 bases at V and 0 bases at J, with 6 bases between. The CDR3 covers 13 residues. CDR3 DNA sequence: TGTGCCAGTAAACAGGCGAACACCGGGGAGCTGTTTTTT. This encodes CASKQANTGELFF.

The chain joins TRBV9 to TRBJ1-1, with a possible D match to TRBD1 (5 bases). Trimming took 5 bases from V and 6 from J, leaving 14 bases between them. Per germline, CDR1 SGDLS and CDR2 YYNGEE. The CDR3 totals 13 residues. CDR3: CASSQGWGAEAFF. Here the CDR3 DNA reads TGTGCCAGCAGTCAAGGGTGGGGGGCTGAAGCTTTCTTT.

The V call is TRBV27, the J call TRBJ2-1, with D possibly being TRBD1 or TRBD2 (5 bases each). Trimming cost V 6 bases and J 13 bases, with 19 bases left between them. Germline CDR1 is MNHEY and CDR2 is SMNVEV (reference sequence). This CDR3 is 13 amino acids long. The CDR3 protein is CASRPGRDQRQFF. In nucleotides, the CDR3 is TGTGCCAGCAGACCAGGTAGGGACCAGCGCCAGTTCTTC.

V gene TRBV5-4 combines with J gene TRBJ2-2; 11 bases match TRBD2. CDR1 and CDR2 (germline): SGHNT, YYREEE (reference sequence). The CDR3 is 17 amino acids. Trimming cost V 0 bases and J 1 base; bases outside gene matches: 2. CDR3 region: CASSLGTSGLNTGELFF. The CDR3 coding sequence is TGTGCCAGCAGCTTGGGGACTAGCGGGCTGAACACCGGGGAGCTGTTTTTT. Looking up the rest from reference TRBV5-4 and TRBJ2-2 gives the full variable domain: ETGVTQSPTHLIKTRGQQVTLRCSSQSGHNTVSWYQQALGQGPQFIFQYYREEENGRGNFPPRFSGLQFPNYSSELNVNALELDDSALYLCASSLGTSGLNTGELFFGEGSRLTVL.

The rearrangement links TRBV14 to TRBJ1-2, with unresolved D. The CDR3 covers 13 residues. Looked up from germline, CDR1 is SGHDN and CDR2 is FVKESK. V lost 0 bases to trimming and J lost 9 bases, with 11 bases between them. CDR3 loop: CASSQDLTTRYTF. CDR3 DNA: TGTGCCAGCAGCCAAGATCTTACCACCCGCTACACCTTC.

J is TRBJ2-3 and V is TRBV28; D is ambiguous. Trimming removed 1 base at V and 1 base at J, with 6 bases between. This CDR3 has 14 amino acids. Germline CDR1 MDHEN, CDR2 SYDVKM. CDR3 residues: CASSLSDRTDTQYF. DNA for the CDR3: TGTGCCAGCAGTTTATCGGACCGCACAGATACGCAGTATTTT.

This clone is judged medium-sized. The chain carries TRBV9 and TRBJ1-1; D gene ambiguous. Germline V lookup: CDR1 SGDLS, CDR2 YYNGEE. V was shortened by 0 bases and J by 1 base, with 4 bases between the two germline ends. This CDR3 has 13 amino acids. CDR3: CASSVVRNTEAFF. The CDR3 nucleotides are TGTGCCAGCAGCGTAGTTAGGAACACTGAAGCTTTCTTT.

V is TRBV7-7 and J is TRBJ2-1; maybe TRBD2 (6 bases). The ends were cut back, 1 base at V and 5 bases at J, with 15 bases in the middle. There are 16 residues in the CDR3. Germline CDR1 and CDR2: SSHAT and FNYEAQ (reference sequence). In nucleotides, the CDR3 is TGTGCCAGCAGCTTAGGCCGGGCGGGACCACACAATGAGCAGTTCTTC. It encodes CASSLGRAGPHNEQFF.

CDR3 sequence (DNA): TGTGCCAGCAGCTGGGTACCGGGCCGGAGGGAGACCCAGTACTTC. Translating it yields CASSWVPGRRETQYF. This chain connects TRBV5-5 to TRBJ2-5; D might be TRBD2 (5 bases). The CDR3 loop spans 15 amino acids. Between the trimmed V and J ends, which lost 3 bases and 5 bases, there was a span of 17 bases. Per the germline V gene, CDR1 is SGHKS and CDR2 is YYEKEE (reference sequence).

This clone occurred once. The V gene is TRBV5-8, the J gene TRBJ2-1; 7 bases are shared with TRBD2. V lost 0 bases, J lost 9 bases, and 6 bases stayed unmatched. From germline, CDR1 is SGHTS and CDR2 YDEGEE. The CDR3 contains 14 residues. The CDR3 region has the DNA TGTGCCAGCAGCTTGGCGGCGGGAGTGGGTGAGCAGTTCTTC. It codes for CASSLAAGVGEQFF.

This clone turned up a few times. The chain has TRBV6-5 and TRBJ1-4; D is uncertain. V was pared by 3 bases and J by 1 base, with 9 bases between. The CDR3 totals 15 residues. Germline V CDR1 and CDR2: MNHEY, SVGAGI. CDR3 sequence: CASSYRTVTNEKLFF. CDR3 nucleotides: TGTGCCAGCAGTTATCGGACGGTAACTAATGAAAAACTGTTTTTT.

The CDR3: CASSSPGQAANVLTF. CDR3 coding DNA: TGTGCCAGCAGCTCCCCGGGACAGGCGGCCAACGTCCTGACTTTC. The J gene is TRBJ2-6, the V gene TRBV7-8; 8 positions match TRBD1. This CDR3 region has 15 residues. Unmatched junction bases numbered 5, after V lost 4 bases and J lost 6 bases. Germline CDR1 is SGHVS and CDR2 is FQNEAQ.

This clone was seen a handful of times. The chain recombines TRBV5-1 with TRBJ2-2; TRBD2 aligns across 10 bases. The trim removed 3 bases at V and 10 bases at J, leaving 9 bases unmatched. From germline, CDR1 is SGHRS and CDR2 YFSETQ. The CDR3 has 15 residues. The CDR3 sequence: CASSSRSSGSVELFF. The CDR3 DNA is TGCGCCAGCAGCTCGCGGTCTAGCGGGAGCGTGGAGCTGTTTTTT.

This clone was observed a handful of times. V usage is TRBV10-3 and J usage is TRBJ2-7; 11 bases match TRBD1. J was trimmed by 6 bases and V by 4 bases; bases with no gene match: 5. Germline CDR1 and CDR2: ENHRY and SYGVKD. This CDR3 has 14 residues. DNA of the CDR3: TGTGCCATCAGTGGGACAGGGGGCGGACCCGAGCAGTACTTC. Translating gives CAISGTGGGPEQYF.

The chain carries TRBV25-1 and TRBJ2-1; no clear D gene. CDR3 length: 11 amino acids. Germline V gene sequence: CDR1 MGHDK, CDR2 SYGVNS. Trimming took off 4 bases at V and 4 bases at J, with 2 bases between the two ends. The CDR3 region has the DNA TGTGCCAGCAGTGGTTACAATGAGCAGTTCTTC. Its protein product is CASSGYNEQFF. Drawing the rest from reference TRBV25-1 and TRBJ2-1, the complete variable domain is EADIYQTPRYLVIGTGKKITLECSQTMGHDKMYWYQQDPGMELHLIHYSYGVNSTEKGDLSSESTVSRIRTEHFPLTLESARPSHTSQYLCASSGYNEQFFGPGTRLTVL.

V usage is TRBV4-2 and J usage is TRBJ2-1; TRBD2 agrees at 7 bases. This CDR3 region has 17 residues. V trimming: 0 bases; J trimming: 8 bases; junction bases outside the gene matches: 13. Germline CDR1 LGHNA, CDR2 YNFKEQ. The CDR3 is CASSQESSGGSGHEQFF. CDR3 DNA: TGTGCCAGCAGCCAAGAGTCGTCCGGGGGGAGCGGCCATGAGCAGTTCTTC.

CDR3: CASSSPLGQGMNEQFF. The DNA for the CDR3 is TGTGCCAGCAGTTCCCCCTTGGGACAGGGGATGAATGAGCAGTTCTTC. The gene calls are TRBV28 and TRBJ2-1, with TRBD1 matching over 10 bases. V shed 4 bases, J shed 7 bases, and the junction held 10 bases outside the gene matches. Germline-derived CDR1 and CDR2 are MDHEN and SYDVKM. This CDR3 region has 16 residues.

The chain is built from TRBV11-3 and TRBJ2-2; D remains unclear. The germline gives CDR1 SGHNT, CDR2 YENEEA. CDR3 length: 14 amino acids. Deletions cut 5 bases from V and 1 base from J, with 8 bases between. The DNA for the CDR3 is TGTGCCAGCAGCCCGAACTTGAACACCGGGGAGCTGTTTTTT. Translation: CASSPNLNTGELFF.